These 14 T cell receptor beta chains were sequenced from one sample in a study of cytomegalovirus exposure and HLA in healthy donors. Primers included in the PCR were 60 Vbeta and 13 Jbeta primers. The assay was immunoSEQ multiplex PCR, and TCRdb's table has in-frame clones only and misses some. The sample consists of about 180,000 clones, about four fifths of them appearing once. The sample was PBMCs. The receptors were sampled from a boy aged 2-9 years in good health and CMV-seronegative.

V usage is TRBV18 and J usage is TRBJ2-3, with D possibly matching TRBD2 (6 bases). Trimming cost V 2 bases and J 6 bases, with 9 bases left between them. Germline assignment: CDR1 KGHSH and CDR2 LQKENI. The CDR3 runs to 13 residues. For the CDR3, the DNA is TGTGCCAGCTCACCAGGGACTGTGGATACGCAGTATTTT. Its translation: CASSPGTVDTQYF.

The V and J genes are TRBV19 and TRBJ2-7, with a possible D match to TRBD1 (6 bases). This CDR3 is 14 amino acids long. V gave up 2 bases and J gave up 6 bases, with 14 bases separating them. The V gene's germline CDR1 is LNHDA and CDR2 SQIVND (reference sequence). CDR3 sequence reads: CASSITGWGREQYF. The DNA for the CDR3 is TGTGCCAGTAGTATAACAGGGTGGGGACGCGAGCAGTACTTC.

The J gene is TRBJ2-1, the V gene TRBV6-1, with D unclear. From germline, CDR1 is MNHNS and CDR2 SASEGT. The CDR3 has 12 amino acids. Trimming shortened V by 4 bases and J by 4 bases, and 5 bases separated the two germline ends. The CDR3 DNA reads TGTGCCAGCAGTGCTACGTACAATGAGCAGTTCTTC. Its protein product is CASSATYNEQFF.

The V call is TRBV6-1, the J call TRBJ2-3, with 12 bases matching TRBD2. V lost 3 bases, J lost 1 base, and 5 bases stayed unmatched. CDR1 MNHNS and CDR2 SASEGT come from the germline V gene. This CDR3 comprises 17 residues. This CDR3 reads CASSDLTSGGRTDTQYF. The CDR3 DNA reads TGTGCCAGCAGTGATCTGACTAGCGGGGGTCGCACAGATACGCAGTATTTT.

This clone was found once. This rearrangement joins TRBV27 to TRBJ1-2; D remains ambiguous. This CDR3 is built from 13 residues. Germline CDR1 MNHEY, CDR2 SMNVEV (reference sequence). V dropped 8 bases and J dropped 2 bases, with 12 bases sitting between them. In DNA form, the CDR3 reads TGTGCCAGCGCTCCAGGCTTGAACTATGGCTACACCTTC. It is translated as CASAPGLNYGYTF.

This sequence joins TRBV7-2 and TRBJ2-5; 7 bases agree with TRBD1. Germline V lookup: CDR1 SGHTA, CDR2 FQGNSA. V dropped 5 bases and J dropped 8; count of bases not matched to a gene: 14. This CDR3 has 15 residues. In nucleotides, the CDR3 is TGTGCCAGCAGCCCAAGGGGGCACGACCGGAGAACCCAGTACTTC. It is translated as CASSPRGHDRRTQYF.

The chain employs TRBV7-9 and TRBJ1-1; no clear D gene. Germline CDR1 reads SEHNR; CDR2 reads FQNEAQ (reference sequence). V lost 11 bases and J 1 base, leaving 8 bases between the germline ends. This CDR3 comprises 11 residues. The DNA of the CDR3 is TGTGCCGGAGATGGGAACACTGAAGCTTTCTTT. Translating it yields CAGDGNTEAFF.

This chain links TRBV27 with TRBJ2-3; D might be TRBD1 (5 bases). Germline assignment: CDR1 MNHEY and CDR2 SMNVEV (reference sequence). The CDR3 sequence is 14 residues long. With 3 bases removed from V and 3 bases from J, the gap between germline ends came to 10 bases. This chain's CDR3 is CASSFYKGTDTQYF. The CDR3 bases are TGTGCCAGCAGTTTCTACAAGGGGACAGATACGCAGTATTTT.

The V and J genes are TRBV9 and TRBJ2-4, with a tentative D call TRBD1 (5 bases). The V end lost 0 bases, the J end lost 9 bases, and 16 bases lay between the germline ends. Germline CDR1 SGDLS, CDR2 YYNGEE. The CDR3 consists of 15 residues. The CDR3 sequence: CASSVAPNRRSIQYF. In nucleotides, the CDR3 is TGTGCCAGCAGCGTAGCTCCCAACAGGCGGAGCATTCAGTACTTC.

Only one count was recorded for this clone. This rearrangement joins TRBV6-5 to TRBJ2-3; D unclear. The V gene lost 8 bases and the J gene lost 4 bases, with 19 bases spanning the gap. The CDR3 is 15 residues long. Germline-derived CDR1 and CDR2 are MNHEY and SVGAGI. The CDR3: CASFPGGTLADTQYF. The CDR3 coding sequence is TGTGCCAGCTTCCCCGGCGGTACATTGGCAGATACGCAGTATTTT.

V gene TRBV6-5 combines with J gene TRBJ2-7; the D gene is possibly TRBD2 (6 bases). Trimming left V 2 bases short and J 3 bases short, with 8 bases between. Germline values: CDR1 MNHEY, CDR2 SVGAGI. The CDR3 is 13 amino acids. Here the CDR3 DNA reads TGTGCCAGCAGTTACGGGGACTTCTACGAGCAGTACTTC. The encoded protein is CASSYGDFYEQYF.

This clone was counted between two and nine times. The V gene is TRBV2, the J gene TRBJ1-1; perhaps TRBD1 as D (5 bases). V was trimmed by 3 bases and J by 9 bases, leaving 14 bases between them. Per germline, CDR1 SNHLY and CDR2 FYNNEI. CDR3 length: 13 residues. CDR3 nucleotides: TGTGCCAGCAGTGAGGAGGGACCCTTTCAAGCTTTCTTT. It specifies CASSEEGPFQAFF. Filled out from reference TRBV2 and TRBJ1-1, the complete variable domain reads EPEVTQTPSHQVTQMGQEVILRCVPISNHLYFYWYRQILGQKVEFLVSFYNNEISEKSEIFDDQFSVERPDGSNFTLKIRSTKLEDSAMYFCASSEEGPFQAFFGQGTRLTVV.

The chain employs TRBV13 and TRBJ2-5, with no clear D. Looked up from germline, CDR1 is PRHDT and CDR2 is FYEKMQ (reference sequence). V lost 0 bases to trimming and J lost 1 base, with 9 bases between them. The CDR3 spans 15 residues. The CDR3 reads CASSLGWAVQETQYF. CDR3 nucleotides: TGTGCCAGCAGCTTAGGCTGGGCAGTCCAAGAGACCCAGTACTTC.

J is TRBJ1-3 and V is TRBV28, with D possibly matching TRBD1 (5 bases). The V and J ends lost 7 bases and 4 bases respectively, with 14 bases between them. In germline, CDR1 is MDHEN, CDR2 SYDVKM. The CDR3 spans 14 residues. The CDR3 DNA reads as TGTGCCAGCACCCCCGGGGGGTCGGGAAACACCATATATTTT. Encoded protein: CASTPGGSGNTIYF.